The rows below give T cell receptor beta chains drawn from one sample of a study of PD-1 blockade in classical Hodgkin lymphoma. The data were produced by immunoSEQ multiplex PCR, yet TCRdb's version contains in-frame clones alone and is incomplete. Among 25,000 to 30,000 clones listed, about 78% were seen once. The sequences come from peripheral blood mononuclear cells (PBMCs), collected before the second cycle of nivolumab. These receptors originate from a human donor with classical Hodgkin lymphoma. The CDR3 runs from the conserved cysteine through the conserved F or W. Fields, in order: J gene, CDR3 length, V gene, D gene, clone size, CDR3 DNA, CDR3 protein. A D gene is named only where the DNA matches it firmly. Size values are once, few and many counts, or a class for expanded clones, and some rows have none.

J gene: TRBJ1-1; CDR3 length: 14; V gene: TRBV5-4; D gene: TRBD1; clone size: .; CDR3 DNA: TGTGCCAGCAGCTTGGCCGCAGGGGGGACTGAAGCTTTCTTT; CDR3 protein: CASSLAAGGTEAFF
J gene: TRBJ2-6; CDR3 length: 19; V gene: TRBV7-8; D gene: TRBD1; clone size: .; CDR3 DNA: TGTGCCAGCAGCTCCCACCCGGGACAGGGGGCGAGGGGGGCCAACGTCCTGACTTTC; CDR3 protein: CASSSHPGQGARGANVLTF
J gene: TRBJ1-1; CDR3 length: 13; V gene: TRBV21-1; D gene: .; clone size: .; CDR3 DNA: TGTGCCAGCAGTCGGGACTTCCCCTGGAGAGCTTTCTTT; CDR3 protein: CASSRDFPWRAFF
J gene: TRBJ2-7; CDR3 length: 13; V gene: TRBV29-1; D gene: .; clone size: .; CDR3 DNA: TGCAGCGTTGATGGGGGCGGACAAATCCCTCAGTACTTC; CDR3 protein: CSVDGGGQIPQYF
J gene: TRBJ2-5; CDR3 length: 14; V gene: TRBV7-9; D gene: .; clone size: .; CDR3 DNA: TGTGCCAGCAGCTTAATGGGGCAGCAAGAGACCCAGTACTTC; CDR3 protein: CASSLMGQQETQYF
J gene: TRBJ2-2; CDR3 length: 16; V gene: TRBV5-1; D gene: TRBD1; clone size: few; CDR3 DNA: TGCGCCAGCAGCTTGTCCGGGACAGCGAACACCGGGGAGCTGTTTTTT; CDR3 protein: CASSLSGTANTGELFF
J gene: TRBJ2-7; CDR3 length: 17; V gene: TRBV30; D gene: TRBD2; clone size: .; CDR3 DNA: TGTGCCAGCACCCGTTCCCGGACTAGCGGGGGTTCCTACGAGCAGTACTTC; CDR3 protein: CASTRSRTSGGSYEQYF
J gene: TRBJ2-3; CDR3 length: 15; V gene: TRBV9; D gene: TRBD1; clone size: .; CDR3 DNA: TGTGCCAGTAGCGTCAGGGGTCAGGGGGTAGATACGCAGTATTTT; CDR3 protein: CASSVRGQGVDTQYF
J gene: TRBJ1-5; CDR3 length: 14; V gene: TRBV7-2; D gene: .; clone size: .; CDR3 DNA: TGTGCCAGCAGCAAGGGGGGGTCCGAACAGCCCCAGCATTTT; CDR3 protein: CASSKGGSEQPQHF
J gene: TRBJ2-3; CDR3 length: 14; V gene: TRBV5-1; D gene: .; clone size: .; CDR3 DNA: TGCGCCAGCAAGGCGGGGATAAGCACAGATACGCAGTATTTT; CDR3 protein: CASKAGISTDTQYF
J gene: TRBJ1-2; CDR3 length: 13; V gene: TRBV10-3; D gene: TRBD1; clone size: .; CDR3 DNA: TGTGCCATCAGGGGGACAGCTAACTATGGCTACACCTTC; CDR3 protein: CAIRGTANYGYTF
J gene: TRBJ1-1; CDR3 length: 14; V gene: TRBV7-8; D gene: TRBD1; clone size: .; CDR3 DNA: TGTGCCAGCAGCCTACAGGGGGCGCAGACTGAAGCTTTCTTT; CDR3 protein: CASSLQGAQTEAFF
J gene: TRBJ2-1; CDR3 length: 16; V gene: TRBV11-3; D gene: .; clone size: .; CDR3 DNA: TGTGCCAGCAGCTTCCGAGGGAGTGCCTCGGGAGATGAGCAGTTCTTC; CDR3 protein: CASSFRGSASGDEQFF
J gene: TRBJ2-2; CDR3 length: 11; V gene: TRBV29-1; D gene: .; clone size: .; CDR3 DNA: TGCAGCGTTGAAACCACCGGGGAGCTGTTTTTT; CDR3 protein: CSVETTGELFF
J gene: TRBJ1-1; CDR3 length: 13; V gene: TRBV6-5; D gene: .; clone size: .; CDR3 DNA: TGTGCCAGCAGTTTCCGAGGTGTGACTGAAGCTTTCTTT; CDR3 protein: CASSFRGVTEAFF
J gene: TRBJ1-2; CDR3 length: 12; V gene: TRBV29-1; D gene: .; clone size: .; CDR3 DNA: TGCAGCGTTGCCTCTTTGGGCTATGGCTACACCTTC; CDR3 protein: CSVASLGYGYTF
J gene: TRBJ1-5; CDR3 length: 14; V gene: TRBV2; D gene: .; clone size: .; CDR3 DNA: TGTGCCAGCAGTGATGCGGGGGGCAATCAGCCCCAGCATTTT; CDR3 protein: CASSDAGGNQPQHF
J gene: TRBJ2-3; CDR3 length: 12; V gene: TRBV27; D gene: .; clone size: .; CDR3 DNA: TGTGCCAGCAGTCAGACAGGAGATACGCAGTATTTT; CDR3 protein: CASSQTGDTQYF
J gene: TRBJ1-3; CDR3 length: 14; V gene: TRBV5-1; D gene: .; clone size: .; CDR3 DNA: TGCGCCAGCAGCCCGGGGGCCAATGGAAACACCATATATTTT; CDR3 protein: CASSPGANGNTIYF
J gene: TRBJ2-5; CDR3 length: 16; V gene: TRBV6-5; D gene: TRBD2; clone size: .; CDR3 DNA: TGTGCCAGCAGTTACCACTTTACTAGCGGGCAAGAGACCCAGTACTTC; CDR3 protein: CASSYHFTSGQETQYF
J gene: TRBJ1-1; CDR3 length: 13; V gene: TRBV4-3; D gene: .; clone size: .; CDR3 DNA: TGCGCCAGCAGCCGAGGGTTGAACACTGAAGCTTTCTTT; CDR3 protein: CASSRGLNTEAFF
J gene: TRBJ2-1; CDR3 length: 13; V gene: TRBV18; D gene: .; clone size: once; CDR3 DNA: TGTGCCAGCTCACCAGCCAGCTACAATGAGCAGTTCTTC; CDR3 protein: CASSPASYNEQFF
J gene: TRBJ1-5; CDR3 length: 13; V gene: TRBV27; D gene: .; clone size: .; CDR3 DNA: TGTGCCAGCAGTTTGGGCCTCAGGCAGCCCCAGCATTTT; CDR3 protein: CASSLGLRQPQHF
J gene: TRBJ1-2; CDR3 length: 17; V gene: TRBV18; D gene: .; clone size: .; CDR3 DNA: TGTGCCAGCTCACCACGGGCAGCCGGCGTCAAGAACTATGGCTACACCTTC; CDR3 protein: CASSPRAAGVKNYGYTF
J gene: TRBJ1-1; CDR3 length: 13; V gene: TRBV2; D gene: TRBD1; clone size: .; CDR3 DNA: TGTGCCAGCTCGGGACAGGGGGACACTGAAGCTTTCTTT; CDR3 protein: CASSGQGDTEAFF
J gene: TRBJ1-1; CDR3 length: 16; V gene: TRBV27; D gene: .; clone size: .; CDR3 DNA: TGTGCCAGCAGTTTCGGCTATGTGGGAAGAAACACTGAAGCTTTCTTT; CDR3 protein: CASSFGYVGRNTEAFF
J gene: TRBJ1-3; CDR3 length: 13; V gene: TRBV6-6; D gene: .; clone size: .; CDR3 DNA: TGTGCCAGCAGAGCAGGGGTGGGAAACACCATATATTTT; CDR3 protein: CASRAGVGNTIYF
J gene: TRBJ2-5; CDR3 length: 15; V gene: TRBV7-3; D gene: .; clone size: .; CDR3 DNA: TGTGCCAGCAGCCCAAACGGACGGTACCAAGAGACCCAGTACTTC; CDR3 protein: CASSPNGRYQETQYF
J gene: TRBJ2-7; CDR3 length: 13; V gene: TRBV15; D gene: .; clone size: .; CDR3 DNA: TGTGCCACCAGCAGTGGCGCCTCGTACGAGCAGTACTTC; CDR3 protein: CATSSGASYEQYF
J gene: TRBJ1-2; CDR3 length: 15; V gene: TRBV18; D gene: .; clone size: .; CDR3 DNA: TGTGCCAGCTCCCCAGATGGAGCAGGGGTCGATGGCTACACCTTC; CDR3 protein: CASSPDGAGVDGYTF
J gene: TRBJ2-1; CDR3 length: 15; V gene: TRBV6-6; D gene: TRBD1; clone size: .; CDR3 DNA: TGTGCCAGCACCGAGCCGGGACAGGGTTACAATGAGCAGTTCTTC; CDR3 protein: CASTEPGQGYNEQFF
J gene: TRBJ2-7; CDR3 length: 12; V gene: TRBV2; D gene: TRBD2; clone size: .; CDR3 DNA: TGTGCCAGCAGGAGGGAGGGTTACGAGCAGTACTTC; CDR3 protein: CASRREGYEQYF
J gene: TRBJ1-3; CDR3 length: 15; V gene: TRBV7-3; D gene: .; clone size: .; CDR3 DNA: TGTGCCAGCAGCTTAAACACGATCTCTGGAAACACCATATATTTT; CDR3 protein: CASSLNTISGNTIYF